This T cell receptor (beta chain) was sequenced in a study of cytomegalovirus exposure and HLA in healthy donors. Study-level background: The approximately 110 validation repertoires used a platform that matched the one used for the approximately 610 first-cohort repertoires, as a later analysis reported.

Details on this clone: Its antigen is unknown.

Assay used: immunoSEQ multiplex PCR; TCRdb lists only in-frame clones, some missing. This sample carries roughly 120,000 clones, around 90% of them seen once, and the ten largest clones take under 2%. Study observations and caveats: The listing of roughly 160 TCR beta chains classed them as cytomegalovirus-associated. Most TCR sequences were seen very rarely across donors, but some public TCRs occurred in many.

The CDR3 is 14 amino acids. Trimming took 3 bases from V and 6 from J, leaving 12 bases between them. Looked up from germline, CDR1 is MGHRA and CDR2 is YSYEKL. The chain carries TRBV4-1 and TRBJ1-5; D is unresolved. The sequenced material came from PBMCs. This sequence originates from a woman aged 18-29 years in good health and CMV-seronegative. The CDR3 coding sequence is TGCGCCAGCAGCCATGAAGTGCGGCGTCAGCCCCAGCATTTT. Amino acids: CASSHEVRRQPQHF.